Listed below are T cell receptor beta chains from one sample, sequenced in a study of cytomegalovirus exposure and HLA in healthy donors. TCRdb's copy holds only in-frame clones and misses some; the assay was immunoSEQ multiplex PCR. Of about 120,000 clones in the sample, around 66% were seen once. Sequenced sample: PBMCs. The receptors were sampled from a middle-aged woman in good health and CMV-seropositive. CDR3s include the opening cysteine and the closing phenylalanine or tryptophan. Each record gives: CDR3 length, V gene, clone size, J gene, D gene, CDR3 protein, CDR3 DNA. The D gene is left open where the match is weak. The size entry is marked missing in some rows and otherwise reads once, few, many or a size class.

15	TRBV5-6	once	TRBJ2-7	TRBD1	CASSFSDRAYYEQYF	TGTGCCAGCAGCTTTTCCGACAGGGCTTACTACGAGCAGTACTTC
14	TRBV30	.	TRBJ1-5	TRBD1	CAWSGQGVGQPQHF	TGTGCCTGGAGTGGACAGGGTGTCGGTCAGCCCCAGCATTTT
16	TRBV27	.	TRBJ2-3	TRBD1	CASRFRQGLSTDTQYF	TGTGCCAGCAGATTCAGACAGGGGCTTAGCACAGATACGCAGTATTTT
18	TRBV18	few	TRBJ2-6	.	CASSPRQEQGSGANVLTF	TGTGCCAGCTCACCACGGCAGGAACAAGGCTCTGGGGCCAACGTCCTGACTTTC
13	TRBV7-8	.	TRBJ2-7	.	CAGSRDIRYEQYF	TGTGCCGGCAGCCGGGACATCCGCTACGAGCAGTACTTC
13	TRBV12-5	.	TRBJ2-3	.	CASGLMAPDTQYF	TGTGCTAGTGGTTTGATGGCCCCGGATACGCAGTATTTT
15	TRBV6-5	few	TRBJ1-5	.	CASSYSPGSNQPQHF	TGTGCCAGCAGTTACTCCCCAGGGAGCAATCAGCCCCAGCATTTT
11	TRBV29-1	.	TRBJ1-2	TRBD1	CSAGQGRGYTF	TGCAGCGCCGGACAGGGACGGGGCTACACCTTC
19	TRBV5-1	.	TRBJ2-3	TRBD2	CASSIGLAGGGTPLDTQYF	TGCGCCAGCAGCATAGGACTAGCGGGAGGGGGTACCCCTTTGGATACGCAGTATTTT
14	TRBV28	.	TRBJ1-4	TRBD1	CASSSGTGGEKLFF	TGTGCCAGCAGCTCCGGGACAGGGGGTGAAAAACTGTTTTTT
17	TRBV11-3	.	TRBJ1-6	.	CASSLGTGSSYNSPLHF	TGTGCCAGCAGCTTAGGGACGGGGAGCTCCTATAATTCACCCCTCCACTTT
19	TRBV5-5	.	TRBJ1-5	TRBD1	CASSLAGQGRGLLNQPQHF	TGTGCCAGCAGCTTGGCCGGACAGGGGCGAGGACTCCTCAATCAGCCCCAGCATTTT
13	TRBV9	few	TRBJ2-2	.	CASSVLTSGELFF	TGTGCCAGCAGCGTATTAACCAGCGGGGAGCTGTTTTTT
17	TRBV5-1	.	TRBJ2-3	TRBD2	CASRTSGGAIVTDTQYF	TGCGCCAGCAGGACTAGCGGGGGGGCGATAGTCACAGATACGCAGTATTTT
14	TRBV2	.	TRBJ1-6	.	CASSEAGFNSPLHF	TGTGCCAGCAGTGAGGCCGGGTTTAATTCACCCCTCCACTTT
15	TRBV14	.	TRBJ2-2	TRBD1	CASSQGTGKTGELFF	TGTGCCAGCAGCCAGGGGACAGGGAAAACCGGGGAGCTGTTTTTT
14	TRBV5-4	.	TRBJ1-1	.	CASSLGTDNTEAFF	TGTGCCAGCAGCTTGGGGACAGACAACACTGAAGCTTTCTTT
15	TRBV7-3	.	TRBJ2-3	.	CASSLSAGRTDTQYF	TGTGCCAGCAGCTTAAGTGCAGGCCGCACAGATACGCAGTATTTT
16	TRBV14	few	TRBJ2-3	.	CASSHGRRGTTDTQYF	TGTGCCAGCAGCCACGGCCGCCGGGGGACCACAGATACGCAGTATTTT
12	TRBV30	.	TRBJ2-7	.	CAWRAPGDEQYF	TGTGCCTGGAGAGCTCCAGGGGACGAGCAGTACTTC
16	TRBV27	.	TRBJ2-7	TRBD1	CASSLLGQGKDYEQYF	TGTGCCAGCAGTTTACTGGGACAGGGAAAGGACTACGAGCAGTACTTC
14	TRBV19	.	TRBJ1-5	TRBD1	CASSRGQTNQPQHF	TGTGCCAGTAGTAGGGGACAGACTAATCAGCCCCAGCATTTT
12	TRBV5-6	.	TRBJ1-2	TRBD1	CASRDRVYGYPF	TGTGCCAGCAGGGACAGGGTGTATGGCTACCCCTTC
14	TRBV2	.	TRBJ1-1	.	CASSGKIGATEAFF	TGTGCCAGCAGTGGGAAGATAGGGGCCACTGAAGCTTTCTTT
15	TRBV6-1	.	TRBJ1-6	.	CASSEEGANNSPLHF	TGTGCCAGCAGTGAAGAAGGGGCCAATAATTCACCCCTCCACTTT
16	TRBV4-1	few	TRBJ1-2	TRBD1	CASSQEAAGGDYGYTF	TGCGCCAGCAGCCAAGAAGCGGCAGGGGGCGACTATGGCTACACCTTC
14	TRBV27	.	TRBJ2-1	TRBD1	CASSLSTGVDEQFF	TGTGCCAGCAGTTTATCCACAGGGGTAGATGAGCAGTTCTTC
13	TRBV6-1	.	TRBJ2-7	.	CASSRGSSYEQYF	TGTGCCAGCAGTCGGGGGAGCTCCTACGAGCAGTACTTC
14	TRBV2	.	TRBJ1-5	.	CASTRETPNQPQHF	TGTGCCAGCACGAGGGAGACACCAAATCAGCCCCAGCATTTT
18	TRBV5-8	.	TRBJ2-7	TRBD2	CASSLVTSGGLNAYEQYF	TGTGCCAGCAGCTTGGTGACTAGCGGGGGGCTAAACGCCTACGAGCAGTACTTC
14	TRBV7-6	.	TRBJ1-1	TRBD1	CASSIYRGNTEAFF	TGTGCCAGCAGCATATACAGGGGCAACACTGAAGCTTTCTTT
13	TRBV19	few	TRBJ2-5	TRBD1	CASNPTGGETQYF	TGTGCCAGTAACCCGACAGGGGGAGAGACCCAGTACTTC
13	TRBV5-1	once	TRBJ2-2	.	CASSLKEAGELFF	TGCGCCAGCAGCCTGAAGGAGGCCGGGGAGCTGTTTTTT
14	TRBV5-1	.	TRBJ2-7	.	CASSPELGSYEQYF	TGCGCCAGCAGCCCTGAACTGGGCTCGTACGAGCAGTACTTC
14	TRBV2	few	TRBJ2-7	.	CASSLVLRTGEQYF	TGTGCCAGCAGTCTCGTGCTTAGAACGGGTGAGCAGTACTTC
16	TRBV15	.	TRBJ1-4	.	CATSRDSGATNEKLFF	TGTGCCACCAGCAGAGACTCCGGTGCAACTAATGAAAAACTGTTTTTT
14	TRBV5-1	few	TRBJ2-7	.	CASNKGTGSYEQYF	TGCGCCTCTAACAAAGGGACTGGCTCCTACGAGCAGTACTTC
13	TRBV5-4	.	TRBJ1-4	.	CASSLGQAEKLFF	TGTGCCAGCAGCTTGGGACAGGCCGAAAAACTGTTTTTT
16	TRBV10-3	few	TRBJ2-2	.	CAISDSRGLNTGELFF	TGTGCCATCAGTGACAGCAGGGGTCTAAACACCGGGGAGCTGTTTTTT
14	TRBV29-1	.	TRBJ1-2	TRBD1	CSALGQGDSYGYTF	TGCAGCGCCCTCGGACAGGGGGACAGCTATGGCTACACCTTC
14	TRBV7-6	once	TRBJ1-1	.	CASNTQGLNTEAFF	TGTGCCAGCAACACACAGGGCTTGAACACTGAAGCTTTCTTT
19	TRBV12-5	.	TRBJ2-3	TRBD2	CASGLPRGLAGAGADTQYF	TGTGCTAGTGGTTTGCCACGGGGACTAGCGGGGGCAGGGGCAGATACGCAGTATTTT
12	TRBV11-3	.	TRBJ2-1	.	CASSSNSNEQFF	TGTGCCAGCAGCTCGAACAGCAATGAGCAGTTCTTC
13	TRBV6-1	few	TRBJ1-2	.	CASSGQLAYGYTF	TGTGCCAGCAGTGGACAGTTAGCCTATGGCTACACCTTC
13	TRBV30	.	TRBJ1-1	TRBD1	CALTGAANTEAFF	TGTGCCCTCACAGGGGCGGCCAACACTGAAGCTTTCTTT
17	TRBV27	few	TRBJ1-5	.	CASRSTTGRVSNQPQHF	TGTGCCAGCAGGTCGACTACAGGGAGGGTTAGTAATCAGCCCCAGCATTTT
12	TRBV29-1	.	TRBJ2-7	.	CSVDERSYEQYF	TGCAGCGTTGACGAGCGCTCCTACGAGCAGTACTTC
14	TRBV28	few	TRBJ2-3	.	CASSLESNTDTQYF	TGTGCCAGCAGTTTGGAGTCCAACACAGATACGCAGTATTTT
14	TRBV10-3	.	TRBJ1-2	TRBD1	CAIRSGQGAYGYTF	TGTGCCATCAGGTCGGGACAGGGGGCTTATGGCTACACCTTC
15	TRBV9	few	TRBJ2-5	.	CASSSSSRNQETQYF	TGTGCCAGCAGCTCCAGTAGCCGAAATCAAGAGACCCAGTACTTC
15	TRBV15	.	TRBJ1-1	.	CATSRPGGGEQEAFF	TGTGCCACCAGCAGACCCGGTGGGGGCGAGCAAGAAGCTTTCTTT
15	TRBV15	.	TRBJ1-4	.	CATSSRAIEGEKLFF	TGTGCCACCAGCAGCCGGGCCATCGAGGGTGAAAAACTGTTTTTT
14	TRBV11-3	.	TRBJ2-7	.	CASSLFLPESEQYF	TGTGCCAGCAGCTTATTCCTACCCGAGAGTGAGCAGTACTTC
14	TRBV19	.	TRBJ1-1	TRBD1	CASSRDRADPEAFF	TGTGCCAGTAGTCGAGACAGGGCTGACCCTGAAGCTTTCTTT
13	TRBV5-6	.	TRBJ1-1	TRBD1	CASGGQEGTEAFF	TGTGCCAGCGGCGGACAGGAGGGGACTGAAGCTTTCTTT
14	TRBV6-1	.	TRBJ1-4	.	CASSVWDFPEKLFF	TGTGCCAGCAGTGTGTGGGACTTTCCAGAAAAACTGTTTTTT
12	TRBV28	.	TRBJ2-5	TRBD2	CASSPLAGVEYF	TGTGCCAGCAGTCCGTTAGCGGGAGTTGAGTACTTC
17	TRBV18	once	TRBJ2-1	TRBD2	CASSPLPRLAGYNEQFF	TGTGCCAGCTCACCGCTCCCTCGACTAGCGGGGTACAATGAGCAGTTCTTC
16	TRBV28	.	TRBJ2-2	TRBD1	CASSLTDRGRTGELFF	TGTGCCAGCAGTTTGACCGACAGGGGGAGGACCGGGGAGCTGTTTTTT
17	TRBV4-2	few	TRBJ2-7	.	CASSQEDSLGGSYEQYF	TGTGCCAGCAGCCAGGAGGACAGTTTAGGGGGTTCCTACGAGCAGTACTTC